This is a list of T cell receptor beta chains from one sample in a study of vaccination and CD4 T cells after COVID-19. Via MiXCR, TCRdb re-called the PCR reads, giving one row per CDR3 protein. The sample records about 16,000 distinct CDR3 sequences, 44% being singletons. Their antigen targets remain unknown. Sequencing input: CD4+ T cells from blood, cultured in vitro. The receptors shown here come from a human donor who had recovered from COVID-19. Each CDR3 is given with its conserved first and last residue. D genes are given only for firm matches. Not all rows give a size; the values are once, few, many and, for expanded clones, a class.

j_call v_call clone_size d_call cdr3_aa cdr3_nt
TRBJ1-6 TRBV5-5 - - CASSLRGGDGSPLHF TGTGCCAGCAGCTTGAGGGGAGGGGATGGTTCACCCCTCCACTTT
TRBJ2-3 TRBV18 - - CASSPQGADTQYF TGTGCCAGCTCACCACAGGGCGCAGATACGCAGTATTTT
TRBJ1-1 TRBV7-6 - TRBD1 CASSPPGQGAKAFF TGTGCCAGCAGCCCCCCAGGACAGGGGGCGAAAGCTTTCTTT
TRBJ2-4 TRBV10-1 - TRBD1 CASSESGTGGKNIQYF TGCGCCAGCAGTGAGTCGGGGACAGGGGGAAAAAACATTCAGTACTTC
TRBJ2-7 TRBV6-1 - TRBD2 CASGGGFSYEQYF TGTGCCAGCGGGGGGGGATTCTCCTACGAGCAGTACTTC
TRBJ1-2 TRBV27 few TRBD1 CASSLNPGQGAGGYTF TGTGCCAGCAGTCTCAACCCGGGACAGGGGGCAGGCGGCTACACCTTC
TRBJ2-7 TRBV20-1 few - CSALRSRLVSSYEQYF TGCAGTGCTTTGAGGTCGAGACTAGTGAGCTCCTACGAGCAGTACTTC
TRBJ1-1 TRBV12-3/TRBV12-4 - - CASSRTSTEAFF TGTGCCAGCAGTCGGACGTCCACTGAAGCTTTCTTT
TRBJ2-1 TRBV6-1 - - CASRIPSYNEQFF TGTGCCAGCAGGATACCCTCCTACAATGAGCAGTTCTTC
TRBJ2-1 TRBV20-1 - - CSATNSHEQFF TGCAGTGCTACCAACTCTCATGAGCAGTTCTTC
TRBJ2-3 TRBV10-3 - - CAIRLTDTQYF TGTGCCATCAGGCTCACAGATACGCAGTATTTT
TRBJ2-1 TRBV19 - TRBD2 CASGIAGVYYNEQFF TGTGCCAGTGGCATAGCGGGAGTATATTACAATGAGCAGTTCTTC
TRBJ2-7 TRBV28 - TRBD2 CASLATSGRGSYEQYF TGTGCCAGCCTGGCGACTAGCGGACGTGGGTCCTACGAGCAGTACTTC
TRBJ2-1 TRBV20-1 few - CSARPLTSNRNEQFF TGCAGTGCCAGGCCCCTAACTAGTAATCGTAATGAGCAGTTCTTC
TRBJ1-6 TRBV30 - TRBD1 CAWSAGQGIDSPLHF TGTGCCTGGAGTGCGGGACAGGGGATAGATTCACCCCTCCACTTT
TRBJ1-1 TRBV7-2 - - CASSFFENAEAFF TGTGCCAGCAGCTTTTTCGAGAACGCTGAAGCTTTCTTT
TRBJ1-5 TRBV7-2 - TRBD1 CASSLQGAINQPQHF TGTGCCAGCAGCCTACAGGGGGCCATCAATCAGCCCCAGCATTTT
TRBJ1-5 TRBV18 - - CASSEAGNQPQHF TGTGCCAGCTCAGAGGCAGGGAATCAGCCCCAGCATTTT
TRBJ1-1 TRBV14 - - CASSPLYGGTEAFF TGTGCCAGCAGCCCCTTGTACGGCGGAACTGAAGCTTTCTTT
TRBJ2-3 TRBV20-1 - - CSARDRSFSDTQYF TGCAGTGCTAGAGATCGGTCGTTCTCAGATACGCAGTATTTT
TRBJ2-7 TRBV6-5 - - CASSYTLYSYEQYF TGTGCCAGCAGTTATACCCTTTACTCCTACGAGCAGTACTTC
TRBJ1-1 TRBV10-3 few TRBD1 CAIAGTGGRDTEAFF TGTGCCATAGCCGGGACAGGGGGCAGGGACACTGAAGCTTTCTTT
TRBJ1-2 TRBV28 few - CASTTGGSLGYTF TGTGCCAGCACCACTGGGGGTTCATTGGGCTACACCTTC
TRBJ1-6 TRBV25-1 few TRBD1 CASRAGGGSPLHF TGTGCCAGCAGGGCAGGGGGTGGTTCACCCCTCCACTTT
TRBJ2-3 TRBV20-1 - - CSARYGTAAGGITDTQYF TGCAGTGCTAGATACGGGACCGCGGCTGGCGGGATCACAGATACGCAGTATTTT
TRBJ2-3 TRBV7-9 - - CASSPNPWTRLNTDTQYF TGTGCCAGCAGCCCTAACCCATGGACACGTTTGAACACAGATACGCAGTATTTT
TRBJ1-6 TRBV30 - - CAWSVIVTGNSPLHF TGTGCCTGGAGTGTAATTGTGACGGGAAATTCACCCCTCCACTTT
TRBJ2-2 TRBV19 - TRBD1 CASMTDRESGELFF TGTGCCAGTATGACGGACAGGGAATCCGGGGAGCTGTTTTTT
TRBJ2-3 TRBV20-1 - - CSARVVSTDTQYF TGCAGTGCTAGAGTAGTCAGCACAGATACGCAGTATTTT
TRBJ1-2 TRBV5-4 once - CASSTSATSNYGYTF TGTGCCAGCAGTACGTCAGCAACTTCTAACTATGGCTACACCTTC
TRBJ2-2 TRBV10-3 - TRBD2 CAISLAGGNTGELFF TGTGCCATCAGCCTAGCGGGAGGGAACACCGGGGAGCTGTTTTTT
TRBJ2-7 TRBV15 - TRBD1 CATSRPGQGSYEQYF TGTGCCACCAGCAGGCCCGGACAGGGCTCCTACGAGCAGTACTTC
TRBJ2-2 TRBV20-1 - TRBD1 CSAPRTGQVGGELFF TGCAGTGCACCTCGGACAGGGCAAGTCGGCGGGGAGCTGTTTTTT